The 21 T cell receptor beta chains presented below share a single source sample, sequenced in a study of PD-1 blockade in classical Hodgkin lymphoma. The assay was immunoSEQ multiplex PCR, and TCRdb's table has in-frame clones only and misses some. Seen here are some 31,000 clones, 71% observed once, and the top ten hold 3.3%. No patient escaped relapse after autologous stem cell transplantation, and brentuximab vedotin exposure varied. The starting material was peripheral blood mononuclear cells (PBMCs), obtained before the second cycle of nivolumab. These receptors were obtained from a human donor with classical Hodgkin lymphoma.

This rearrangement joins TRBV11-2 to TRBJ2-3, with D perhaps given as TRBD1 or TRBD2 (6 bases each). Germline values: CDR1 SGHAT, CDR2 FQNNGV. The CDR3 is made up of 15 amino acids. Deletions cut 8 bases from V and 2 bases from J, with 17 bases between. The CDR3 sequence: CASREVGGLTDTQYF. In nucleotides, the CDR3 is TGTGCCAGCCGAGAAGTGGGGGGCCTCACAGATACGCAGTATTTT.

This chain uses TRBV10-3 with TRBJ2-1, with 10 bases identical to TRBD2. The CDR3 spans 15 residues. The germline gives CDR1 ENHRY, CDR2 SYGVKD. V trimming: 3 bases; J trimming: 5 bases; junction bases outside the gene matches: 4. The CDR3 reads CAISELSGGDNEQFF. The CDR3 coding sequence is TGTGCCATCAGTGAATTGAGCGGGGGGGACAATGAGCAGTTCTTC.

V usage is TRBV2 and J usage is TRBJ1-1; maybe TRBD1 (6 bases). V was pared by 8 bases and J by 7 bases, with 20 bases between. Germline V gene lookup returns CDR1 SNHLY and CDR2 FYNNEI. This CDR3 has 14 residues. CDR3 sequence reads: CASHGRQVFNEAFF. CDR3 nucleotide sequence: TGTGCCAGCCACGGCCGACAGGTTTTTAATGAAGCTTTCTTT.

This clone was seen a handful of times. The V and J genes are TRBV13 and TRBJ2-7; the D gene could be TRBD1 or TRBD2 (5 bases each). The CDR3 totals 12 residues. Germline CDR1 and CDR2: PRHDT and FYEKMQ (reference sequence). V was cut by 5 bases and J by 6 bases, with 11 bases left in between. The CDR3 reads CASSRGEGEQYF. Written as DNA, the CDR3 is TGTGCCAGCAGCAGAGGGGAAGGCGAGCAGTACTTC.

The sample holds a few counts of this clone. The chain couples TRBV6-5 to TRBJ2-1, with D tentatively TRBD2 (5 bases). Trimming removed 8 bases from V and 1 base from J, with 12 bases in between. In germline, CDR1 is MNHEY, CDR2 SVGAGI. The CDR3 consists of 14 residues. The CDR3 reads CASALSGSYNEQFF. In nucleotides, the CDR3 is TGTGCCAGCGCCCTTTCGGGATCCTACAATGAGCAGTTCTTC.

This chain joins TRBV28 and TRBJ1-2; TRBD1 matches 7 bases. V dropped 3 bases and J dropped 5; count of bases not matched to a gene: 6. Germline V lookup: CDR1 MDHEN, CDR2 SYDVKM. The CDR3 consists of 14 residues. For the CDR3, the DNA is TGTGCCAGCAGTTTCCGGGACAGCCGTTATGGCTACACCTTC. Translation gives CASSFRDSRYGYTF.

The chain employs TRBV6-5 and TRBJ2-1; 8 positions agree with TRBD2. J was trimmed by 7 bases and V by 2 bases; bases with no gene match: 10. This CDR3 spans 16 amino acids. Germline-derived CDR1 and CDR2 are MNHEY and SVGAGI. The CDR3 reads CASSYLRGGLLNEQFF. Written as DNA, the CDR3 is TGTGCCAGCAGTTACCTTCGGGGGGGCCTTCTTAATGAGCAGTTCTTC.

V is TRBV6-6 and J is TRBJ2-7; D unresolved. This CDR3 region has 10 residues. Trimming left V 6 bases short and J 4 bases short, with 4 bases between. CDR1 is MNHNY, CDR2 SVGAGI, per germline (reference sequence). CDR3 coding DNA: TGTGCCAGCAGAAAGTACGAGCAGTACTTC. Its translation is CASRKYEQYF.

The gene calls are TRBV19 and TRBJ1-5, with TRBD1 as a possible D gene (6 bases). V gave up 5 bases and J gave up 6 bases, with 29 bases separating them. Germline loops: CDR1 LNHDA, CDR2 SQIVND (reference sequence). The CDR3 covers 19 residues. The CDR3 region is CASSSLQGAGGRFGQPQHF. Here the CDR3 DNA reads TGTGCCAGTAGTTCTCTACAGGGCGCGGGTGGTCGATTCGGTCAGCCCCAGCATTTT.

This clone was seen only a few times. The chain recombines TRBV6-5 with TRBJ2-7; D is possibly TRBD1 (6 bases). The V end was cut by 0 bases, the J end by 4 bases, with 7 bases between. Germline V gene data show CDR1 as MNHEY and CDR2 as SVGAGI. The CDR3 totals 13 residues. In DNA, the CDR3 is TGTGCCAGCAGTTACTCGACAGGTTACGAGCAGTACTTC. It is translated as CASSYSTGYEQYF.

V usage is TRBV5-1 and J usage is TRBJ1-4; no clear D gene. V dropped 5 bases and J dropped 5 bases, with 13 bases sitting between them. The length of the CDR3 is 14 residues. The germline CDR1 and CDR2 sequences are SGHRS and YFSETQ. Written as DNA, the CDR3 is TGCGCCAGCAGATTTGACGGTAACAATGAAAAACTGTTTTTT. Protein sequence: CASRFDGNNEKLFF.

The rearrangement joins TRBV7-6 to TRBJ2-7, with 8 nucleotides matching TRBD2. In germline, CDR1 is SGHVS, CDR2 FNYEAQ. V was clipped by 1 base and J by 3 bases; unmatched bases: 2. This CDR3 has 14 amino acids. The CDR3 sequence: CASSLESGGYEQYF. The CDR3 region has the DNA TGTGCCAGCAGCTTAGAAAGCGGGGGCTACGAGCAGTACTTC.

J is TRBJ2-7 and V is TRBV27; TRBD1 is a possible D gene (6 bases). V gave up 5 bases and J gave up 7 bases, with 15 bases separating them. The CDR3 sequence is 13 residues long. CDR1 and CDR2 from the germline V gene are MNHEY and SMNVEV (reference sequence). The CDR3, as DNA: TGTGCCAGCAGTCCGGACAGCTTTTGGGAGCAGTACTTC. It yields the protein CASSPDSFWEQYF.

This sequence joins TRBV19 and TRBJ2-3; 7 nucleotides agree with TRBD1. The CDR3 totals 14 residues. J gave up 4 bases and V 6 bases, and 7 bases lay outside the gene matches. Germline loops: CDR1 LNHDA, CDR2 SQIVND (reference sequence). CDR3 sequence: CASSLDRVADTQYF. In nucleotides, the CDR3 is TGTGCCAGTAGCCTCGACAGGGTTGCAGATACGCAGTATTTT.

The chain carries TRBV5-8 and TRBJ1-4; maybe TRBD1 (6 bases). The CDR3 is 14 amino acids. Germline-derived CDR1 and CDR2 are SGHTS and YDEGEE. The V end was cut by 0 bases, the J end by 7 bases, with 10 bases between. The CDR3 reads CASSLGQGSEKLFF. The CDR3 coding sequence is TGTGCCAGCAGCTTGGGCCAGGGGAGTGAAAAACTGTTTTTT.

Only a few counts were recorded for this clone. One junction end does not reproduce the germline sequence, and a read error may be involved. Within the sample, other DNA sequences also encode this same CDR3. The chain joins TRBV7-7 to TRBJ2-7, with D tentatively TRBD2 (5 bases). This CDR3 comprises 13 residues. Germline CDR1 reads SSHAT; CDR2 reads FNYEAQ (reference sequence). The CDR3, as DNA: TGTGCTAGCAGCTTCGGGGACTCCTACGAGCAGTACTTC. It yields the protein CASSFGDSYEQYF.

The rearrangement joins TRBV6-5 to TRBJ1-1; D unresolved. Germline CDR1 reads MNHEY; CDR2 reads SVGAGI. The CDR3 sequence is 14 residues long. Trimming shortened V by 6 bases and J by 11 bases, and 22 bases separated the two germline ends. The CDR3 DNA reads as TGTGCCAGCAGCCCTGAAATTCAGGAGGTTTGGGCTTTCTTT. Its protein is CASSPEIQEVWAFF.

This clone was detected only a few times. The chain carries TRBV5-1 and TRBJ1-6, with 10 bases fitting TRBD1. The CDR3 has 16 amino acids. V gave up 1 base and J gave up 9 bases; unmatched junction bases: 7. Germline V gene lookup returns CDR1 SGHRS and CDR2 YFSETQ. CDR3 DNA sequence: TGCGCCAGCAGCTTGACTCCGGGACAGGGGATTTCACCCCTCCACTTT. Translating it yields CASSLTPGQGISPLHF. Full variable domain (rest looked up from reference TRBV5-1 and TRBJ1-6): KAGVTQTPRYLIKTRGQQVTLSCSPISGHRSVSWYQQTPGQGLQFLFEYFSETQRNKGNFPGRFSGRQFSNSRSEMNVSTLELGDSALYLCASSLTPGQGISPLHFGNGTRLTVT.

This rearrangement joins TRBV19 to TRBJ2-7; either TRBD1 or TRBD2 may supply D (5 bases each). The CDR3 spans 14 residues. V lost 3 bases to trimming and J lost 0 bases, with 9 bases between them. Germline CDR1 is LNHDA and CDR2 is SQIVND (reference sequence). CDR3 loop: CASSIGDGSYEQYF. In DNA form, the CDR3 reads TGTGCCAGTAGTATTGGGGACGGCTCCTACGAGCAGTACTTC.

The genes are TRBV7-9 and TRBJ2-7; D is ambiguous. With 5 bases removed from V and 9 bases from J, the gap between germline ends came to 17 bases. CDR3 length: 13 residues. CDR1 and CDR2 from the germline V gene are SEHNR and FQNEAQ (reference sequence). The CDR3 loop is CASSLQTSRGQYF. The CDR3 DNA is TGTGCCAGCAGCCTTCAGACCTCTCGAGGGCAGTACTTC.

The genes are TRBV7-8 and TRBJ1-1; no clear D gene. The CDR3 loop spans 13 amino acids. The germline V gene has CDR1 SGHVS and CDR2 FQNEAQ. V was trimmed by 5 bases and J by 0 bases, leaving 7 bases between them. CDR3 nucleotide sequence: TGTGCCAGCAGCCCCCGATTGAACACTGAAGCTTTCTTT. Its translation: CASSPRLNTEAFF.